Reported below is one TCR beta chain. Authors' methods: Scientists estimated how many nucleated cells there were by amplifying reference gene primers. Profiling relied on immunoSEQ multiplex PCR, and the TCRdb table lists in-frame clones only, not all of them. That table furnishes V, J and clone size, whereas the DNA furnished D and trimming. The sample yields roughly 250,000 clones, approximately 86% seen once. Germline V lookup: CDR1 LGHDT, CDR2 YNNKEL (reference sequence). The length of the CDR3 is 17 residues. Germline trimming cut 5 bases from V and 6 bases from J; bases unmatched to any gene: 15. Individuals aged about 18 to 90 years were recruited from about two dozen US areas. The data derive from a study of blood T cell repertoires in COVID-19. Turning to the study itself: Collection of acute and convalescent COVID-19 samples took place in the United States, Italy and Spain. In each case, the material was cDNA or gDNA derived from T cells, B-cell-depleted T cells, or PBMCs.

This TCR derives from a woman in her 30s with acute COVID-19. The rearrangement links TRBV3-1 (or the pseudogene TRBV3-2) to TRBJ1-5, with 8 nucleotides matching TRBD1. The specimen sequenced was PBMCs or T cells enriched from blood (not recorded which). CDR3 amino acids: CASSAGTGAMLGQPQHF. CDR3 bases: TGTGCCAGCAGCGCAGGGACAGGCGCCATGCTCGGTCAGCCCCAGCATTTT.